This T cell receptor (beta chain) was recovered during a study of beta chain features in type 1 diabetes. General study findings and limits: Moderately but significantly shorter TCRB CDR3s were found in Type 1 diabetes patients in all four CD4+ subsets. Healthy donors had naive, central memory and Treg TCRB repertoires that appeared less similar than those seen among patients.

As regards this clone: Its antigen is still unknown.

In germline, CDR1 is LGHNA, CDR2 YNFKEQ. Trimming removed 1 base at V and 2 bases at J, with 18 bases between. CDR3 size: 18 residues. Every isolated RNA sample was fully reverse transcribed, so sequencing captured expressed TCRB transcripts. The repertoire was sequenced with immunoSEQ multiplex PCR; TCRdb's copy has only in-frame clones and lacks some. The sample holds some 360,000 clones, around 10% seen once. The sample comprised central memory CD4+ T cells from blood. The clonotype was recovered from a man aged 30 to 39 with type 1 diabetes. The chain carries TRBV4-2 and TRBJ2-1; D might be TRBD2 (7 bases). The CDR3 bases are TGTGCCAGCAGCCAAGGGGCGGGGGCGGCGGGGACCTACAATGAGCAGTTCTTC. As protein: CASSQGAGAAGTYNEQFF.